This TCR beta chain stems from a study of regulatory T cells in long-lasting Graves disease. Arm-PCR of CDR3 regions and iRepertoire HTBI primers were used to build TCR beta libraries. TCRdb independently ran MiXCR on the multiplex PCR reads; one entry per CDR3 protein. The repertoire holds approximately 400,000 distinct CDR3 sequences, with roughly 23% as singletons. Indicated time point: persistent/refractory GD, antithyroid drugs over 5 years with positive TRAb. The authors made the TCR library using RNA they extracted from PBMCs. Trimming pared 2 bases from V and 3 bases from J, leaving 9 bases between. CDR1 and CDR2 from the germline V gene are SGHDT and YYEEEE. The CDR3 is 13 residues long. This clonotype was counted only a few times.

The sequence derives from a middle-aged woman with Graves disease. The specimen comprised peripheral blood mononuclear cells (PBMCs), sampled when the disease was refractory, from a patient treated with antithyroid drugs. The V call is TRBV5-6, the J call TRBJ2-7, with D unclear. The CDR3 protein is CASSFGHFYEQYF. DNA for the CDR3: TGTGCCAGCAGCTTTGGTCATTTCTACGAGCAGTACTTC.